These T cell receptor beta chains were read from a single sample in a study of beta chain features in type 1 diabetes. Sequencing was performed with immunoSEQ multiplex PCR; in TCRdb, only in-frame clones are kept and a portion is missing. The data contain about 240,000 clones, around a quarter of them singletons. What was sequenced was central memory CD4+ T cells from blood. Receptors were obtained from a young man in good health. Both conserved end residues are part of each CDR3. A D gene is named only where the DNA matches it firmly. Clone size is given for some rows only: seen once, a few or many times, or a class if the clone is expanded.

TRBV30	-	TRBJ1-5	-	TGTGCCTGGAGGGGGCTTGACAATCAGCCCCAGCATTTT	CAWRGLDNQPQHF
TRBV5-1	TRBD2	TRBJ2-1	many	TGCGCCAGCAGCTTGGAACTAGCGGGAGTTGAGCAGTTCTTC	CASSLELAGVEQFF
TRBV9	TRBD1	TRBJ2-1	-	TGTGCCAGCAGCTCCCGACAGGGGAATGAGCAGTTCTTC	CASSSRQGNEQFF
TRBV18	TRBD1	TRBJ1-1	once	TGTGCCAGCTCACGCCCAGGGGGCGCGGGCACTGAAGCTTTCTTT	CASSRPGGAGTEAFF
TRBV7-2	-	TRBJ2-2	-	TGTGCCAGCAGCTTTAATTCCCCGGGGGAGCTGTTTTTT	CASSFNSPGELFF
TRBV15	TRBD2	TRBJ2-1	-	TGTGCCACCAGCAGAGAGGCTAGCGGGGCAACGAATGATTACAATGAGCAGTTCTTC	CATSREASGATNDYNEQFF
TRBV9	TRBD2	TRBJ2-1	once	TGTGCCAGCAGCGTATCGGGAGGGGCCTTCAATGAGCAGTTCTTC	CASSVSGGAFNEQFF
TRBV4-2	TRBD2	TRBJ2-5	few	TGTGCCAGCAGCCTAACGACTAGCGAGCAAGAGACCCAGTACTTC	CASSLTTSEQETQYF
TRBV28	-	TRBJ2-1	-	TGTGCCAGCAGTTCCCCCAAAAACAGGATTGGTGAGCAGTTCTTC	CASSSPKNRIGEQFF
TRBV11-2	TRBD2	TRBJ2-4	few	TGTGCCAGCAGCCTCCCTTGGGGCGGGGGGCCTGGCATTCAGTACTTC	CASSLPWGGGPGIQYF
TRBV11-1	-	TRBJ2-1	many	TGTGCCAGCAGCTTTTTACAGGGAACCTACAATGAGCAGTTCTTC	CASSFLQGTYNEQFF
TRBV30	-	TRBJ1-1	once	TGTGCCTGGAGTACTACAAGGGGTCGAACTGAAGCTTTCTTT	CAWSTTRGRTEAFF
TRBV4-1	TRBD2	TRBJ2-1	few	TGCGCCAGCAGCCAAGATCTAGCGGAGCAGCAGTTCTTC	CASSQDLAEQQFF
TRBV7-2	-	TRBJ2-7	many	TGTGCCAGCAGCCCCGAGGACGGTTACGAGCAGTACTTC	CASSPEDGYEQYF
TRBV30	-	TRBJ1-1	few	TGTGCCTGGAGTGGTCTAGGGTCAGGGGAAGCTTTCTTT	CAWSGLGSGEAFF
TRBV18	-	TRBJ2-3	few	TGTGCCAGCTCACCAGGGGACAGCCGGGGGCATTTT	CASSPGDSRGHF
TRBV29-1	TRBD1	TRBJ2-3	few	TGCAGCGTTGGGACAGGAGTTCGCACAGATACGCAGTATTTT	CSVGTGVRTDTQYF
TRBV2	-	TRBJ2-7	-	TGTGCCAGCACTAGGGTTACCTACGAGCAGTACTTC	CASTRVTYEQYF
TRBV29-1	TRBD1	TRBJ1-2	few	TGCAGCGTTGCGCAGGGGGACTATGGCTACACCTTC	CSVAQGDYGYTF
TRBV15	TRBD1	TRBJ2-1	many	TGTGCCACCAGCACCGGACAGGGAAAGGACAATGAGCAGTTCTTC	CATSTGQGKDNEQFF
TRBV11-2	-	TRBJ1-1	many	TGTGCCAGCAGCTCCCTTAGCGCTGAAGCTTTCTTT	CASSSLSAEAFF
TRBV28	TRBD2	TRBJ2-5	-	TGTGCCAGCAGTGTAATTGGGACTAGCGGGAGTGGAGAGACCCAGTACTTC	CASSVIGTSGSGETQYF
TRBV18	-	TRBJ2-3	few	TGTGCCAGCTCGACGGGGCCAGATACGCAGTATTTT	CASSTGPDTQYF
TRBV2	-	TRBJ2-7	-	TGTGCCAGCAGGGACAGCTCCTACGAGCAGTACTTC	CASRDSSYEQYF
TRBV11-2	-	TRBJ2-1	-	TGTGCCAGCAGCCGAACGGGGGACAGCAATGAGCAGTTCTTC	CASSRTGDSNEQFF
TRBV7-8	TRBD2	TRBJ2-7	-	TGTGCCAGCAGCCCGTTACTAGCGGGAGGAAAGTTCGAGCAGTACTTC	CASSPLLAGGKFEQYF
TRBV5-1	-	TRBJ2-1	few	TGCGCCAGCAGCTTGATTGACAGGAGGTACAATGAGCAGTTCTTC	CASSLIDRRYNEQFF
TRBV20-1	-	TRBJ2-1	few	TGCAGTGCTAGAGACAATGAGCAGTTCTTC	CSARDNEQFF
TRBV9	TRBD2	TRBJ2-1	-	TGTGCCAGCAGCGTAGGGGCTAGCGGGAGCTGGCAGTTCTTC	CASSVGASGSWQFF
TRBV15	-	TRBJ2-3	-	TGTGCCACCAGCAGCCTCCTGGGGTCAGATACGCAGTATTTT	CATSSLLGSDTQYF
TRBV9	-	TRBJ2-6	-	TGTGCCAGCAGCGGTGGATACTCTGGGGCCAACGTCCTGACTTTC	CASSGGYSGANVLTF
TRBV7-2	TRBD1	TRBJ1-4	few	TGTGCCAGCAGCTGGCGGACAGGGAGTGACGAAAAACTGTTTTTT	CASSWRTGSDEKLFF
TRBV5-1	TRBD1	TRBJ2-2	-	TGCGCCAGCTTCCTTGGGACAGGGTTCGCTGGGGAGCTGTTTTTT	CASFLGTGFAGELFF
TRBV7-9	TRBD2	TRBJ2-7	-	TGTGCCAGCAGCTTCGCGGGAGAGGGAGAGCAGTACTTC	CASSFAGEGEQYF
TRBV5-6	-	TRBJ2-5	few	TGTGCCAGCAGCTTACGGATGGAGACCCAGTACTTC	CASSLRMETQYF